This T cell receptor beta chain was retrieved from a study of blood T cell repertoires in COVID-19. The method was immunoSEQ multiplex PCR; TCRdb's version includes in-frame clones alone and lacks a portion of them. The table has approximately 90,000 clones, 78% seen once. The germline V gene has CDR1 MNHNS and CDR2 SASEGT. The V and J ends lost 2 bases and 7 bases respectively, with 11 bases between them. The CDR3 is 13 amino acids. This clone was picked up a small number of times. Sequencing was carried out using peripheral blood. This clonotype was sampled from a man aged 65 to 85 with COVID-19, enrolled during active disease. V is TRBV6-1 and J is TRBJ2-5, with D perhaps matching TRBD1 (5 bases). The CDR3 loop is CASSESGLGTQYF. In nucleotides, the CDR3 is TGTGCCAGCAGTGAATCAGGGCTCGGGACCCAGTACTTC.